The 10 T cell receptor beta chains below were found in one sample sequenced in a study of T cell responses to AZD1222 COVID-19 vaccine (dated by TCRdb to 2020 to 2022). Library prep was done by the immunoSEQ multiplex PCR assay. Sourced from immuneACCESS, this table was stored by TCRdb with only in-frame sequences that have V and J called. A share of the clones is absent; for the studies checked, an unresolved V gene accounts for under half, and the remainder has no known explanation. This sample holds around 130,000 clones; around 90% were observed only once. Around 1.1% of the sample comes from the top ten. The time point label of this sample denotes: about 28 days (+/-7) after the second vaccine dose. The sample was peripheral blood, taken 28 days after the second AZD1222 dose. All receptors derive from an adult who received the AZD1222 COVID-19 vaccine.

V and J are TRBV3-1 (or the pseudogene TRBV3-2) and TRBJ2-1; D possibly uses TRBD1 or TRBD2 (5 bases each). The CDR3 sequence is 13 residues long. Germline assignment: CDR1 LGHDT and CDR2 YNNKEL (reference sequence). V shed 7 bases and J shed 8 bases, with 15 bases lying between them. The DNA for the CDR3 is TGTGCCAGCACCCCGCCAGGGACCGATGAGCAGTTCTTC. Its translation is CASTPPGTDEQFF.

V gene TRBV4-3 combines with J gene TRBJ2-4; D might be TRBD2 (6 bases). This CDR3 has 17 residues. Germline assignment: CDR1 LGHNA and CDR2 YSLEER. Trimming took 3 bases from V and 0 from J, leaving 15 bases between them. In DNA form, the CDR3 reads TGCGCCAGCAGCCATCTCGGAGGGCCGCTAGCCAAAAACATTCAGTACTTC. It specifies CASSHLGGPLAKNIQYF.

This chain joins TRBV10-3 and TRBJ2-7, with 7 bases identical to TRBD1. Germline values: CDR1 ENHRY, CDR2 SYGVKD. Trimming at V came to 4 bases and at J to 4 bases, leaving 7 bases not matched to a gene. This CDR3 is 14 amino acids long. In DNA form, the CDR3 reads TGTGCCATCAGTGGGGAGACAGGGAGTTACGAGCAGTACTTC. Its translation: CAISGETGSYEQYF.

The CDR3 sequence: CASRRRGELFF. In DNA, the CDR3 is TGTGCCAGCAGGAGACGGGGGGAGCTGTTTTTT. The chain joins TRBV11-1 to TRBJ2-2, with unresolved D. The CDR3 is made up of 11 amino acids. V shed 6 bases and J shed 8 bases, with 7 bases lying between them. CDR1 is SGHAT and CDR2 is FQDESV in the germline V gene (reference sequence).

DNA for the CDR3: TGCGCCAGCAGCCAAGTTTCTAGCGGGAGAAGTGAGCAGTTCTTC. It specifies CASSQVSSGRSEQFF. The chain joins TRBV4-3 to TRBJ2-1; 10 bases match TRBD2. The CDR3 has 15 residues. The trim removed 1 base at V and 9 bases at J, leaving 6 bases unmatched. The germline V gene encodes CDR1 LGHNA and CDR2 YSLEER.

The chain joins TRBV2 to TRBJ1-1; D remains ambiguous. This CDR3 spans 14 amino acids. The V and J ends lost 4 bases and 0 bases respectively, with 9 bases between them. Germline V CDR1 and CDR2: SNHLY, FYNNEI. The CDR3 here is CASSVPTMNTEAFF. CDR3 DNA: TGTGCCAGCAGTGTGCCAACTATGAACACTGAAGCTTTCTTT.

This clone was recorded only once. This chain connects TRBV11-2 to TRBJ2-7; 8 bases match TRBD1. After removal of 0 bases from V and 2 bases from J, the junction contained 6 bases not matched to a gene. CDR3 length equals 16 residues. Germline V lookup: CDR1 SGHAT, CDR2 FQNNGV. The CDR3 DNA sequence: TGTGCCAGCAGCTTAGAATGGTCAGGGGGCACCTACGAGCAGTACTTC. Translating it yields CASSLEWSGGTYEQYF.

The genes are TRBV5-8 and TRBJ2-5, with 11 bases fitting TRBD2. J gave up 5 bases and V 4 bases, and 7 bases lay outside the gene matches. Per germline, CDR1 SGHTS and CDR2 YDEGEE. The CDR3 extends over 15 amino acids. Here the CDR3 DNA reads TGTGCCAGCAGCCCTCTAGCGGGGGGCGGTGAGACCCAGTACTTC. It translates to CASSPLAGGGETQYF.

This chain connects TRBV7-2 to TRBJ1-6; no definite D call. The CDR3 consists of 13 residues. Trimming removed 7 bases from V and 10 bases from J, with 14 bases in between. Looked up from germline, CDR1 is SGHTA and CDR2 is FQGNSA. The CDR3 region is CASTYERVSPLHF. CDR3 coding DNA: TGTGCCAGCACTTACGAAAGAGTCTCACCCCTCCACTTT.

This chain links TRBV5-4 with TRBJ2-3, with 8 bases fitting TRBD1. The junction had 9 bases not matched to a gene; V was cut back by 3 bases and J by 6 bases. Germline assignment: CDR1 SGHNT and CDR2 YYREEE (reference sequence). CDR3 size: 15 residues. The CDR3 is CASSSTTGVMDTQYF. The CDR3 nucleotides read TGTGCCAGCAGCTCGACGACAGGGGTAATGGATACGCAGTATTTT.